The present T cell receptor beta chain was sequenced within a study of blood T cell repertoires in COVID-19. About the study: Italy, Spain and the United States were the sources of the convalescent and acute COVID-19 samples. T cells, B-cell-depleted T cells, or PBMCs provided the cDNA or gDNA that served as material.

Authors' processing steps: The authors estimated nucleated cell counts from reference gene primer amplification. Only in-frame clones appear in the TCRdb table, and some are missing; sequencing was by immunoSEQ multiplex PCR. The V and J calls and clone size come from that table; D and trimming were worked out from the DNA. The table shows around 60,000 clones, with 90% occurring only once. V was clipped by 10 bases and J by 9 bases; unmatched bases: 10. The CDR3 has 13 residues. Germline lookup yields CDR1 SGHTA and CDR2 FQGNSA. The specimen was peripheral blood. This sequence joins TRBV7-2 and TRBJ2-1, with 9 nucleotides matching TRBD1. The TCR originated in a man aged 60 to 75 with active COVID-19. Here the CDR3 reads CAIHIQGQGEQFF. The DNA of the CDR3 is TGTGCCATCCACATACAGGGACAGGGTGAGCAGTTCTTC.